This T cell receptor beta chain derives from a study of cytomegalovirus exposure and HLA in healthy donors. PCR was performed using 60 Vbeta and 13 Jbeta primers. Measured with immunoSEQ multiplex PCR; TCRdb has only the in-frame clones, and not every one. Among about 150,000 clones listed, roughly 85% were seen once. This CDR3 region has 14 residues. The germline V gene has CDR1 SGHTA and CDR2 FQGNSA. With V trimmed by 5 bases and J by 6 bases, 6 bases remained unmatched. Sequencing was done on a sample of PBMCs. The chain recombines TRBV7-2 with TRBJ2-7, with 11 positions matching TRBD1. The TCR comes from a woman in her 30s in good health and CMV-seronegative. The CDR3 loop reads CASSRPGQGGEQYF. CDR3 coding DNA: TGTGCCAGCAGCCGGCCGGGACAGGGGGGCGAGCAGTACTTC.